This TCR beta chain was documented in a study of T cell responses to AZD1222 COVID-19 vaccine. Looked up from germline, CDR1 is SGHNT and CDR2 is YENEEA. This CDR3 has 13 residues. Trimming pared 4 bases from V and 1 base from J, leaving 7 bases between. Findings of the study overall: Without day 14 samples, only post-peak T cell repertoires were studied. Among the donors, most were white British and more were female, and clonal diversity was possibly underestimated.

Measured with immunoSEQ multiplex PCR; TCRdb has only the in-frame clones, and not every one. The sample includes about 140,000 clones, roughly 93% seen only once; the top ten take around 2.1%. Remarks on this clone: The antigen is undetermined.

The source is an adult who received the AZD1222 COVID-19 vaccine. The source material was peripheral blood, sampled 28 days after the second AZD1222 dose. This chain joins TRBV11-3 and TRBJ1-1; D is undetermined. The CDR3 DNA follows: TGTGCCAGCAGCTGGGGTCGGAACACTGAAGCTTTCTTT. Its translation is CASSWGRNTEAFF.